The entry below describes one T cell receptor beta chain. What it binds is not known. Every patient relapsed after autologous stem cell transplantation, and brentuximab vedotin exposure varied. This sample is drawn from a study of PD-1 blockade in classical Hodgkin lymphoma. Broader study findings: With CD4+ cells, TCR diversity rose significantly by C4D1, but not with CD8+ cells.

Trimming removed 1 base at V and 4 bases at J, with 11 bases between. The CDR3 sequence is 14 residues long. The V gene's germline CDR1 is SGHRS and CDR2 YFSETQ. Sequenced by immunoSEQ multiplex PCR; TCRdb stores in-frame clones only, minus some. The profile shows roughly 40,000 clones, over 80% of them singletons. This TCR was recovered from a human donor with classical Hodgkin lymphoma. The V call is TRBV5-1, the J call TRBJ2-5; no clear D gene. The sequencing here drew on peripheral blood mononuclear cells (PBMCs), taken at baseline. CDR3 residues: CASSLYQFGETQYF. Written as DNA, the CDR3 is TGCGCCAGCAGCTTGTATCAGTTCGGAGAGACCCAGTACTTC.